Described below is a single T cell receptor (beta chain) sequence and its context. No antigen is known for it. From germline, CDR1 is MNHEY and CDR2 SVGAGI. The CDR3 totals 15 residues. Deletions cut 2 bases from V and 8 bases from J, with 16 bases between. Data came from immunoSEQ multiplex PCR; TCRdb stores just in-frame clones and leaves some out. The sample lists around 160,000 clones; roughly 91% were seen once. These data belong to a study of cytomegalovirus exposure and HLA in healthy donors. The overall study: It was reported in a later analysis that the same platform had been used for the 120 validation repertoires as for the approximately 670 first-cohort repertoires. Findings and limits, study-wide: Cytomegalovirus-associated TCR beta chains were listed, numbering around 150. The classifier reportedly diagnosed cytomegalovirus status with high specificity and sensitivity. The tendency of first-cohort TCR clusters to co-occur in the roughly 130 validation repertoires emerged from a later analysis.

The specimen was PBMCs. The V call is TRBV6-5, the J call TRBJ2-1; unclear D gene. The origin of this receptor is a man between 18 and 35 years old in good health and CMV-seronegative. CDR3 in amino acids: CASSYALGYMDEQFF. CDR3 sequence (DNA): TGTGCCAGCAGTTACGCGCTCGGTTATATGGATGAGCAGTTCTTC.